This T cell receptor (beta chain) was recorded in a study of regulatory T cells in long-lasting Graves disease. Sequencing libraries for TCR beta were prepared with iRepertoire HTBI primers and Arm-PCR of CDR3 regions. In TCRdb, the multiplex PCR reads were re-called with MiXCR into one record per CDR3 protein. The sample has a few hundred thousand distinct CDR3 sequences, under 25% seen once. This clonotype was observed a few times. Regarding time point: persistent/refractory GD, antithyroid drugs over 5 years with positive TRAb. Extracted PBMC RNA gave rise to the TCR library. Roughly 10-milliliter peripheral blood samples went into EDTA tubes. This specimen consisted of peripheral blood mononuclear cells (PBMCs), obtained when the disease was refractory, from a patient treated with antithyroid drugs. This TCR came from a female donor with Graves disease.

The CDR3 region has the DNA TGTGCCAGTAGTACCGTAGCGGGAGCGGAGACCCAGTACTTC. Translated: CASSTVAGAETQYF. The V call is TRBV19, the J call TRBJ2-5; 9 bases are a match to TRBD2. The CDR3 contains 14 residues. Germline loops: CDR1 LNHDA, CDR2 SQIVND (reference sequence). J was trimmed by 5 bases and V by 4 bases; bases with no gene match: 5.